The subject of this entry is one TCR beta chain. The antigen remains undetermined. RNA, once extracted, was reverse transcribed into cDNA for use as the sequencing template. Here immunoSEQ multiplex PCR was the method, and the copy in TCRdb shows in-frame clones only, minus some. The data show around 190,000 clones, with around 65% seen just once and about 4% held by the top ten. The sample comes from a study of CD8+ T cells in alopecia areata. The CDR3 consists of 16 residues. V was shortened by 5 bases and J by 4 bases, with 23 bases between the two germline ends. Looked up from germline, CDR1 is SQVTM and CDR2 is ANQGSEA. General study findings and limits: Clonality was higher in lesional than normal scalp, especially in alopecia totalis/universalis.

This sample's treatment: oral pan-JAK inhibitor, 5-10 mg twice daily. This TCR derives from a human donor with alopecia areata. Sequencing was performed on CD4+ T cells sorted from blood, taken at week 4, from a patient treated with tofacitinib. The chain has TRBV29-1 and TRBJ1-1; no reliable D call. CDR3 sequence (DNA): TGCAGCGTTCGTTCTGGAGGGCGGGTACGGGGCACTGAAGCTTTCTTT. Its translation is CSVRSGGRVRGTEAFF.